The clone carrying this T cell receptor (beta chain) was seen more than once but under ten times. A much larger clone sits a single nucleotide away, making a read error possible. A J-beta primer mix and a sample-barcoded 5' primer were used in a second PCR of roughly 6 to 11 cycles. TCRdb reprocessed the 5' RACE reads via MiXCR and lists one record per CDR3 protein. The sample shows 600,000 or so distinct CDR3 sequences, approximately 30% of them seen only once. This CDR3 has 15 amino acids. CDR1 MNHNS and CDR2 SASEGT come from the germline V gene. These data come from a study of blood T cells in healthy people across ages. Sample donors were healthy Caucasian individuals that came from Russia, aged roughly 6 to 100.

The sample was blood. The gene calls are TRBV6-1 and TRBJ2-5; 7 bases are shared with TRBD2. This clonotype was obtained from a woman older than 75 in good health. CDR3 amino acids: CASSLFSTAGETRYF. In DNA form, the CDR3 reads TGTGCCAGCAGCCTATTCAGCACCGCGGGGGAGACCCGGTACTTC.